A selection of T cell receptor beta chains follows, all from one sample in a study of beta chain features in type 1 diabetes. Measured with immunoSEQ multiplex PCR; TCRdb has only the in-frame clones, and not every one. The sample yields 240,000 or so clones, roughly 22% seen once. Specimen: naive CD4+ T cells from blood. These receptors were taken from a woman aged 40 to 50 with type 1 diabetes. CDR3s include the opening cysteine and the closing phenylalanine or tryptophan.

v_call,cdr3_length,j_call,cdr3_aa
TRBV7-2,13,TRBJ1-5,CASSLDSNQPQHF
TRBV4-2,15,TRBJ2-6,CASSQVSGGANVLTF
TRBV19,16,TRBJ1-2,CASIRTGPISSYGYTF
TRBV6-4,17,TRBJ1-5,CASSAPLGLTSNQPQHF
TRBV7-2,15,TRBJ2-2,CASSLNGRDTGELFF
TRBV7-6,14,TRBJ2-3,CASSPRGLADTQYF
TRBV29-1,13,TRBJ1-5,CSVTGGFSQPQHF
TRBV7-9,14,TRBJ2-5,CASSNRQVRETQYF
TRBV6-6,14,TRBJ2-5,CASSPGGPQETQYF
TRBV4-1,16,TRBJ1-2,CASSLSRQGPNYGYTF
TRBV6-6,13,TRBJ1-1,CASSYAEGTEAFF
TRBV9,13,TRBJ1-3,CASSVRDSVTIYF
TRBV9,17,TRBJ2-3,CASSVGLKGGSTDTQYF
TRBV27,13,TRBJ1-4,CASSFSTGEKLFF
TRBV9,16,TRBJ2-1,CASSVVLDSPGNEQFF
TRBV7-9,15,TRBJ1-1,CASSLVGQMNTEAFF
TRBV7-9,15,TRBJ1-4,CASSSPTGNNEKLFF
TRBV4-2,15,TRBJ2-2,CASSQELLFYGELFF
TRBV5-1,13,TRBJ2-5,CASSLGLRETQYF
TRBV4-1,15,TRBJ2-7,CASSPWTGRTYEQYF
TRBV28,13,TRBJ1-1,CASGTGGAAEAFF
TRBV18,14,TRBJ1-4,CASSPSGGGEKLFF
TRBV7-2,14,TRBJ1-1,CASSLGRQASEAFF
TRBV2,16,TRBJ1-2,CASSEESPRANYGYTF
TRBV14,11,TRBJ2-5,CASSLEETQYF
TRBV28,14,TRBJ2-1,CAASGSRTYNEQFF
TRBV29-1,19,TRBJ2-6,CSVEDLAGLSDSGANVLTF
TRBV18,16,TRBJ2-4,CASSLESPGTRNIQYF
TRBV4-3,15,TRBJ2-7,CASSQEREGPYEQYF
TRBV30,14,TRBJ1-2,CAWMGQAMHSGYTF
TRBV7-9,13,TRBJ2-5,CASSLWSQETQYF
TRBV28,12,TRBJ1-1,CASSAINTEAFF
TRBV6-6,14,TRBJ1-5,CASRPSGENQPQHF
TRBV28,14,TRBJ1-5,CASSPTDSNQPQHF
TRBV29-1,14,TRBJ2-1,CSVSGGSSYNEQFF
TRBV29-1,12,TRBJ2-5,CSGYRDQETQYF
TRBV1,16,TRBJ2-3,CTSSPDGTRGPDTQYF
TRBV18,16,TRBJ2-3,CASSSGTSGGTDTQYF
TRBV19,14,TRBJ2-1,CASTLGLVTNEQFF
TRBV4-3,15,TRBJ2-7,CASSPGTGSYNEQYF
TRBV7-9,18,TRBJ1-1,CASSSPTPGQGLNTEAFF
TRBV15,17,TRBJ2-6,CATRTGGGLIGANVLTF
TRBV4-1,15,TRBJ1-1,CASSQGGSMNTEAFF
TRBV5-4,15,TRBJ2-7,CASSLGGLASVEQYF
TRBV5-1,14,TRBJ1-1,CASSTGPVNTEAFF
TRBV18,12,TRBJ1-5,CASSDRNQPQHF
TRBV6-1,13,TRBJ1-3,CASRTSSGNTIYF
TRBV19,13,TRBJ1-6,CASRIGYNSPLHF
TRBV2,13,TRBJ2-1,CASCIGTYNEQFF
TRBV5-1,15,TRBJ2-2,CASSSGTSNTGELFF
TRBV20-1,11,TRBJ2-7,CSARWLYEQYF
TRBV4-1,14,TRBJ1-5,CASSQGRAGQPQHF
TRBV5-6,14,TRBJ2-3,CASMGLSGTDTQYF
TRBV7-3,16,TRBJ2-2,CASSLGAGVNTGELFF